The 12 T cell receptor beta chains listed next were all sequenced from one sample in a study of T-cell reconstitution after alpha-beta-depleted transplantation in children. Unique molecular identifiers were used in preparing the TCRbeta library. One entry per CDR3 protein results from TCRdb running MiXCR on the PCR reads. The sample has about 50,000 distinct CDR3 sequences, 5.5% to 7.5% seen once; the top ten hold over 30%. Here the sequenced sample was PBMCs, mostly from graft donor cells, taken 60 days after TCRalphabeta/CD19-depleted stem cell transplant. These TCRs come from a female patient younger than 10 who had a stem cell transplant for aplastic anemia, so the T cells may come from the graft donor.

The rearrangement links TRBV14 to TRBJ2-7; unclear D gene. Trimming pared 4 bases from V and 5 bases from J, leaving 21 bases between. The CDR3 spans 16 residues. Germline CDR1 SGHDN, CDR2 FVKESK. This CDR3 reads CASSPAYGRWFDEQYV. Written as DNA, the CDR3 is TGTGCCAGCAGCCCAGCCTACGGCAGGTGGTTCGACGAGCAGTACGTC.

Ten or more counts support this clonotype. The chain links TRBV5-1 to TRBJ1-4; 8 bases map to TRBD1. The CDR3 has 14 amino acids. The germline V gene has CDR1 SGHRS and CDR2 YFSETQ. V shed 4 bases, J shed 8 bases, and the junction held 7 bases outside the gene matches. The CDR3 DNA is TGCGCCAGCAGCATCGGACAGGGTGGAGAAAAACTGTTTTTT. Amino acid sequence: CASSIGQGGEKLFF.

In this sample, this clonotype turned up many times. The rearrangement uses TRBV6-5 and TRBJ2-1, with 11 bases matching TRBD2. V dropped 4 bases and J dropped 4; count of bases not matched to a gene: 3. The CDR3 is 15 amino acids. Germline V gene data show CDR1 as MNHEY and CDR2 as SVGAGI. The CDR3 nucleotides read TGTGCCAGCAGTTCCATAGCGGGGGGGTACAATGAGCAGTTCTTC. Its protein product is CASSSIAGGYNEQFF.

This clonotype was observed at least ten times. The chain couples TRBV7-9 to TRBJ1-1; D call uncertain. CDR3 length: 11 residues. V lost 10 bases, J lost 5 bases, and 11 bases lay in between. From germline, CDR1 is SEHNR and CDR2 FQNEAQ (reference sequence). The CDR3 DNA is TGTGCCACTACCCCTTGGACTGAAGCTTTCTTT. It encodes CATTPWTEAFF.

This clonotype was seen ten or more times. The V and J genes are TRBV11-2 and TRBJ2-5; TRBD1 matches 7 bases. Germline V gives CDR1 SGHAT, CDR2 FQNNGV. The CDR3 has 13 amino acids. V shed 5 bases, J shed 4 bases, and the junction held 4 bases outside the gene matches. The CDR3 here is CASSPNRGETQYF. DNA of the CDR3: TGTGCCAGCAGCCCGAACAGGGGAGAGACCCAGTACTTC.

This clonotype was counted ten times or more. This rearrangement joins TRBV7-2 to TRBJ2-7; D unclear. V was trimmed by 2 bases and J by 2 bases, leaving 7 bases between them. CDR1 and CDR2 (germline): SGHTA, FQGNSA. CDR3 length: 13 residues. This CDR3 is CASSLTITYEQYF. The CDR3, as DNA: TGTGCCAGCAGCTTAACGATAACCTACGAGCAGTACTTC. Drawing the rest from reference TRBV7-2 and TRBJ2-7, the complete variable domain is GAGVSQSPSNKVTEKGKDVELRCDPISGHTALYWYRQSLGQGLEFLIYFQGNSAPDKSGLPSDRFSAERTGGSVSTLTIQRTQQEDSAVYLCASSLTITYEQYFGPGTRLTVT.

This clonotype came up many times. The chain combines TRBV7-9 with TRBJ2-1; 8 bases are shared with TRBD2. The CDR3 is 15 residues long. Germline-derived CDR1 and CDR2 are SEHNR and FQNEAQ (reference sequence). The V gene end was trimmed by 7 bases and the J gene end by 9 bases; junction bases not matched to a gene: 14. Here the CDR3 DNA reads TGTGCCAGCATGTACACTGGGGCCGGGGGGGGTGAGCAGTTCTTC. Translation: CASMYTGAGGGEQFF.

This clonotype was found many times. V gene TRBV6-1 combines with J gene TRBJ2-5; D is ambiguous. This CDR3 is 14 amino acids long. The germline V gene encodes CDR1 MNHNS and CDR2 SASEGT. Trimming removed 4 bases from V and 1 base from J, with 10 bases in between. The CDR3 sequence is CASSAPALQETQYF. CDR3 sequence (DNA): TGTGCCAGCAGTGCCCCGGCCCTCCAAGAGACCCAGTACTTC.

This clonotype has at least ten counts. The rearrangement uses TRBV7-9 and TRBJ2-3; D possibly corresponds to TRBD2 (5 bases). CDR1 and CDR2 (germline): SEHNR, FQNEAQ (reference sequence). The CDR3 extends over 14 amino acids. V gave up 0 bases and J gave up 5 bases, with 9 bases separating them. CDR3 sequence: CASSLAGVGDTQYF. CDR3 in DNA: TGTGCCAGCAGCTTAGCGGGAGTTGGAGATACGCAGTATTTT.

This clonotype was seen many times. The gene calls are TRBV7-9 and TRBJ2-5; 10 bases align to TRBD2. Trimming removed 5 bases from V and 2 bases from J; junction bases left unmatched: 8. The CDR3 sequence is 16 residues long. Per the germline V gene, CDR1 is SEHNR and CDR2 is FQNEAQ (reference sequence). CDR3: CASSPPTSGPQETQYF. For the CDR3, the DNA is TGTGCCAGCAGCCCCCCGACTAGCGGGCCACAAGAGACCCAGTACTTC.

This clonotype was picked up many times. The V and J genes are TRBV20-1 and TRBJ1-1, with TRBD1 as a possible D gene (5 bases). This CDR3 comprises 10 residues. Trimming stripped 4 bases from V and 6 bases from J, with 6 bases between. Per the germline V gene, CDR1 is DFQATT and CDR2 is SNEGSKA (reference sequence). In DNA form, the CDR3 reads TGCAGTGCTACAGGGCCTGAAGCTTTCTTT. Protein product: CSATGPEAFF.

This clonotype was observed at least ten times. V gene TRBV10-2 combines with J gene TRBJ2-4; TRBD2 aligns across 9 bases. The CDR3 spans 16 residues. J gave up 6 bases and V 7 bases, and 13 bases lay outside the gene matches. Germline V gene data show CDR1 as WSHSY and CDR2 as SAAADI. The CDR3 DNA reads TGCGCCAGCACCGGACTAGCGATGCGGGGTGGAAACATTCAGTACTTC. This translates into CASTGLAMRGGNIQYF.